These 27 T cell receptor beta chains originate from one sample sequenced in a study of blood T cell repertoires in COVID-19. Produced via immunoSEQ multiplex PCR; TCRdb's table is partial and in-frame only. The table records fewer than 2,000 clones, 65% to 70% of them present only once. The specimen sequenced was peripheral blood. The receptor set was obtained from an older man with active COVID-19.

This clone was counted between two and nine times. V is TRBV27 and J is TRBJ2-1, with 11 bases fitting TRBD2. V shed 5 bases and J 0 bases; nucleotides not matched to a gene: 15. This CDR3 comprises 20 residues. The germline gives CDR1 MNHEY, CDR2 SMNVEV (reference sequence). CDR3 DNA: TGTGCCAGCAGTACGGCTCCGGGACTAGCGGAGGAGTCCTCCTACAATGAGCAGTTCTTC. Protein product: CASSTAPGLAEESSYNEQFF.

This chain joins TRBV18 and TRBJ2-7; TRBD1 might be the D (5 bases). The CDR3 length is 13 residues. Trimming took 6 bases from V and 5 from J, leaving 14 bases between them. Germline CDR1 KGHSH, CDR2 LQKENI. The CDR3 sequence is CASSKTVSDEQYF. The CDR3 nucleotides are TGTGCCAGCTCCAAGACAGTAAGTGACGAGCAGTACTTC.

This clone is deemed large. The chain recombines TRBV28 with TRBJ2-7; possible D gene TRBD1, 5 bases. Trimming took 1 base from V and 3 from J, leaving 13 bases between them. The germline V gene encodes CDR1 MDHEN and CDR2 SYDVKM. The CDR3 has 15 residues. CDR3 DNA sequence: TGTGCCAGCAGTTTATCCCCAGGGATATACTACGAGCAGTACTTC. Translating gives CASSLSPGIYYEQYF.

The chain couples TRBV24-1 to TRBJ2-1; no clear D. This CDR3 has 14 residues. The V gene lost 1 base and the J gene lost 6 bases, with 9 bases spanning the gap. Per the germline V gene, CDR1 is KGHDR and CDR2 is SFDVKD. The CDR3 reads CATSDFWAVNEQFF. The CDR3 DNA follows: TGTGCCACCAGTGATTTCTGGGCTGTCAATGAGCAGTTCTTC.

The chain combines TRBV9 with TRBJ2-5; the D gene is possibly TRBD2 (6 bases). The CDR3 has 16 amino acids. V dropped 1 base and J dropped 5 bases, with 18 bases sitting between them. CDR1 SGDLS and CDR2 YYNGEE come from the germline V gene. The CDR3 DNA sequence: TGTGCCAGCAGCGTAATTTCGGGCGGGATCGGTGAGACCCAGTACTTC. Amino acid sequence: CASSVISGGIGETQYF.

This chain links TRBV5-6 with TRBJ1-5; 7 bases fit TRBD1. V was clipped by 2 bases and J by 3 bases; unmatched bases: 2. The germline gives CDR1 SGHDT, CDR2 YYEEEE. The CDR3 runs to 14 residues. The CDR3 DNA is TGTGCCAGCAGCTTACAGGGGATCAATCAGCCCCAGCATTTT. Translating it yields CASSLQGINQPQHF.

This clone was seen just once. The genes are TRBV5-4 and TRBJ2-2; maybe TRBD2 (7 bases). The CDR3 spans 15 residues. The germline V and J ends were trimmed by 4 bases and 7 bases, with 17 bases remaining between them. The germline V gene encodes CDR1 SGHNT and CDR2 YYREEE (reference sequence). The CDR3: CASSRAGAQGGELFF. The CDR3 nucleotides read TGTGCCAGCAGCCGGGCGGGGGCGCAGGGCGGGGAGCTGTTTTTT.

This chain connects TRBV30 to TRBJ2-1; D gene uncertain. The CDR3 loop spans 15 amino acids. Germline V gives CDR1 GTSNPN, CDR2 SVGIG (reference sequence). The V end lost 4 bases, the J end lost 0 bases, and 13 bases lay between the germline ends. In nucleotides, the CDR3 is TGTGCCTGGAAAGGTGGGCCCAGCTCCTACAATGAGCAGTTCTTC. Translating it yields CAWKGGPSSYNEQFF.

This clone was observed a few times. The rearrangement links TRBV4-1 to TRBJ1-5, with a weak D call TRBD1 (6 bases). This CDR3 region has 15 residues. Trimming left V 3 bases short and J 7 bases short, with 16 bases between. Looked up from germline, CDR1 is MGHRA and CDR2 is YSYEKL. CDR3 in DNA: TGCGCCAGCAGCCAGGGTTTACAGGGCGGGCAGCCCCAGCATTTT. Encoded protein: CASSQGLQGGQPQHF.

The chain is built from TRBV19 and TRBJ1-2; 9 bases match TRBD1. J lost 7 bases, V lost 4 bases, and 7 bases had no gene match. There are 14 residues in the CDR3. CDR1 and CDR2 from the germline V gene are LNHDA and SQIVND (reference sequence). CDR3 in DNA: TGTGCCAGTAGTACAGGGACAGGGAATTTTGGCTACACCTTC. Protein: CASSTGTGNFGYTF.

The chain employs TRBV18 and TRBJ1-1, with unresolved D. V was clipped by 3 bases and J by 2 bases, with 10 bases between them. Germline V CDR1 and CDR2: KGHSH, LQKENI. This CDR3 is built from 14 residues. The CDR3 reads CASSPGLFNTEAFF. The CDR3 coding sequence is TGTGCCAGCTCACCGGGCTTATTTAACACTGAAGCTTTCTTT.

The V and J genes are TRBV4-3 and TRBJ2-1, with D uncertain. Germline V CDR1 and CDR2: LGHNA, YSLEER. This CDR3 spans 15 amino acids. The V end was cut by 3 bases, the J end by 6 bases, with 15 bases between. The CDR3 protein is CASSQRTDNGNEQFF. In DNA, the CDR3 is TGCGCCAGCAGCCAGAGAACAGATAACGGCAATGAGCAGTTCTTC.

This clone showed up just once. This chain links TRBV27 with TRBJ2-3, with TRBD1 matching 8 bases. V lost 8 bases to trimming and J lost 6 bases; unmatched junction nucleotides: 7. The CDR3 length is 13 residues. CDR1 MNHEY and CDR2 SMNVEV come from the germline V gene (reference sequence). CDR3: CASEDREDDTQYF. The CDR3, as DNA: TGTGCCAGCGAGGACAGGGAGGACGATACGCAGTATTTT.

The chain links TRBV7-9 to TRBJ2-1; 11 bases align to TRBD1. This CDR3 region has 15 residues. V lost 4 bases and J lost 6; bases outside the gene matches: 5. The germline V gene encodes CDR1 SEHNR and CDR2 FQNEAQ (reference sequence). CDR3 residues: CASSWGQGEFNEQFF. The CDR3 DNA follows: TGTGCCAGCAGCTGGGGACAGGGGGAATTCAATGAGCAGTTCTTC.

The gene calls are TRBV19 and TRBJ2-3; TRBD1 is a possible D gene (5 bases). The CDR3 is 13 amino acids. Trimming took 6 bases from V and 4 from J, leaving 11 bases between them. CDR1 LNHDA and CDR2 SQIVND come from the germline V gene (reference sequence). This chain's CDR3 is CASRQGMPDTQYF. Written as DNA, the CDR3 is TGTGCCAGTAGGCAGGGAATGCCAGATACGCAGTATTTT.

The V call is TRBV1, the J call TRBJ1-6. TRBV1 is an annotated pseudogene. The CDR3 has 16 amino acids. In nucleotides, the CDR3 is TGCACCAGCAGCCTCACGCGGGGGGCGCCTAATTCACCCCTCCACTTT. It encodes CTSSLTRGAPNSPLHF.

The rearrangement joins TRBV30 to TRBJ2-7, with D perhaps TRBD2 (6 bases). Germline values: CDR1 GTSNPN, CDR2 SVGIG (reference sequence). The CDR3 sequence is 16 residues long. Trimming took 2 bases from V and 1 from J, leaving 18 bases between them. CDR3 sequence reads: CAWSPHTGLLSYEQYF. The CDR3 DNA sequence: TGTGCCTGGAGTCCTCACACGGGACTTCTTTCCTACGAGCAGTACTTC. Based on the CDR3 plus reference TRBV30 and TRBJ2-7, the full variable domain is SQTIHQWPATLVQPVGSPLSLECTVEGTSNPNLYWYRQAAGRGLQLLFYSVGIGQISSEVPQNLSASRPQDRQFILSSKKLLLSDSGFYLCAWSPHTGLLSYEQYFGPGTRLTVT.

J is TRBJ2-7 and V is TRBV7-8; a possible D gene is TRBD2 (6 bases). V lost 1 base, J lost 0 bases, and 10 bases lay in between. Germline V gives CDR1 SGHVS, CDR2 FQNEAQ. The CDR3 runs to 15 residues. The CDR3 region is CASSLGLADSYEQYF. The CDR3 DNA follows: TGTGCCAGCAGCTTAGGGTTAGCGGACTCCTACGAGCAGTACTTC.

V usage is TRBV10-3 and J usage is TRBJ2-1, with D perhaps TRBD2 (6 bases). Deletions cut 4 bases from V and 5 bases from J, with 12 bases between. Germline assignment: CDR1 ENHRY and CDR2 SYGVKD. This CDR3 contains 14 residues. The CDR3 DNA sequence: TGTGCCATCAGTGTGCCGGGAGCAGACAATGAGCAGTTCTTC. Protein sequence: CAISVPGADNEQFF.

The chain joins TRBV6-5 to TRBJ2-7; a possible D gene is TRBD2 (6 bases). With 8 bases removed from V and 4 bases from J, the gap between germline ends came to 18 bases. CDR3 size: 14 residues. Germline V lookup: CDR1 MNHEY, CDR2 SVGAGI. The DNA for the CDR3 is TGTGCCAGCTTTCCGTCGGGACTTTCGTACGAGCAGTACTTC. It is translated as CASFPSGLSYEQYF.

The chain employs TRBV10-3 and TRBJ1-3; D is uncertain. Trimming removed 6 bases at V and 4 bases at J, with 4 bases between. Germline CDR1 ENHRY, CDR2 SYGVKD. The CDR3 consists of 11 residues. CDR3 DNA: TGTGCCATCAGGTCGGGAAACACCATATATTTT. Its protein is CAIRSGNTIYF.

This chain connects TRBV2 to TRBJ2-7; D is undetermined. V was pared by 6 bases and J by 4 bases, with 16 bases between. Germline V gives CDR1 SNHLY, CDR2 FYNNEI. This CDR3 is 14 amino acids long. The CDR3 DNA sequence: TGTGCCAGCAGGGCAATAAGGAGACCTTACGAGCAGTACTTC. This translates into CASRAIRRPYEQYF. Full variable domain (outside the CDR3, taken from reference TRBV2 and TRBJ2-7): EPEVTQTPSHQVTQMGQEVILRCVPISNHLYFYWYRQILGQKVEFLVSFYNNEISEKSEIFDDQFSVERPDGSNFTLKIRSTKLEDSAMYFCASRAIRRPYEQYFGPGTRLTVT.

This clone is judged large (0.1 to 1%). The chain links TRBV12-5 to TRBJ1-4, with 10 bases that match TRBD1. The CDR3 is made up of 16 amino acids. From germline, CDR1 is LGHNT and CDR2 FRNRAP. The V and J ends lost 2 bases and 6 bases, in that order; junction bases with no gene match: 6. The CDR3 is CASGLSTGTGDEKLFF. The CDR3 DNA sequence: TGTGCTAGTGGTTTGTCAACCGGGACAGGGGATGAAAAACTGTTTTTT.

The chain couples TRBV28 to TRBJ2-6, with a tentative D call TRBD1 (6 bases). This CDR3 has 17 amino acids. The germline V gene has CDR1 MDHEN and CDR2 SYDVKM. V was cut by 5 bases and J by 4 bases, with 18 bases left in between. The chain's CDR3 is CASSPRRRGSGANVLTF. The DNA of the CDR3 is TGTGCCAGCAGTCCTAGACGAAGGGGGTCAGGGGCCAACGTCCTGACTTTC.

This sequence joins TRBV2 and TRBJ2-7, with 8 bases identical to TRBD2. Germline V gene lookup returns CDR1 SNHLY and CDR2 FYNNEI. This CDR3 has 14 amino acids. With V trimmed by 10 bases and J by 3 bases, 11 bases remained unmatched. The CDR3 bases are TGTGCCAACCCAGGACTAGCATCTTGCTACGAGCAGTACTTC. Protein: CANPGLASCYEQYF.

By share, this clone ranks as medium-sized (0.01 to 0.1%). The V gene is TRBV2, the J gene TRBJ2-6; possibly TRBD2 for D (7 bases). Trimming stripped 6 bases from V and 1 base from J, with 19 bases between. This CDR3 is 18 amino acids long. Per germline, CDR1 SNHLY and CDR2 FYNNEI. The CDR3 region is CASSEPRGASSGANVLTF. The CDR3 DNA reads TGTGCCAGCAGCGAGCCCCGGGGGGCCTCTTCTGGGGCCAACGTCCTGACTTTC. The whole variable domain, remainder taken from reference TRBV2 and TRBJ2-6, is EPEVTQTPSHQVTQMGQEVILRCVPISNHLYFYWYRQILGQKVEFLVSFYNNEISEKSEIFDDQFSVERPDGSNFTLKIRSTKLEDSAMYFCASSEPRGASSGANVLTFGAGSRLTVL.

This chain joins TRBV5-5 and TRBJ2-2; tentatively, D is TRBD2 (6 bases). The V gene's germline CDR1 is SGHKS and CDR2 YYEKEE (reference sequence). The CDR3 is made up of 12 amino acids. V was trimmed by 3 bases and J by 6 bases, leaving 6 bases between them. CDR3 region: CASSWGAGELFF. CDR3 nucleotide sequence: TGTGCCAGCAGCTGGGGGGCCGGGGAGCTGTTTTTT.